The rows below give T cell receptor beta chains drawn from one sample of a study of metastatic and nonmetastatic thyroid tumors. TCRdb redid the clone calls on the PCR reads using MiXCR. Among about 27,000 clones, 15% were seen once, and the ten largest hold more than 15%. Sample: blood. These TCRs come from a male donor with papillary thyroid cancer or a benign thyroid nodule (not recorded which). Some clones in this sample may be carry-over from other donors' samples. The CDR3 runs from the conserved cysteine through the conserved F or W. Fields, in order: CDR3 protein, V gene, J gene, clone size. Not every row has a clone size; where given, it reads once, few, many or a size class.

CASSYSLGALSTDTQYF,TRBV6-5,TRBJ2-3,many
CASSESSGQGPDTQYF,TRBV10-1,TRBJ2-3,many
CASTHSGGQGGGSYGYTF,TRBV6-5,TRBJ1-2,medium-sized
CASSLGPTDPEAFF,TRBV5-1,TRBJ1-1,-
CASSPRAGNTRELFF,TRBV7-9,TRBJ2-2,-
CASSQDTGLTGELFF,TRBV3-1,TRBJ2-2,-
CASSLEAQQETQYF,TRBV11-2,TRBJ2-5,many
CSARDGEAGLSQETQYF,TRBV20-1,TRBJ2-5,-
CASSGQGQPVVQETQYF,TRBV12-3/TRBV12-4,TRBJ2-5,few
CASSFVGDSSGNTIYF,TRBV28,TRBJ1-3,many
CAPQGPAYEQYF,TRBV5-1,TRBJ2-7,-
CASCEAMNTEAFF,TRBV6-1,TRBJ1-1,many
CASSEGQGMGEQYF,TRBV11-2,TRBJ2-7,-
CASSSLGQGPYNEQFF,TRBV12-3/TRBV12-4,TRBJ2-1,many
CASSFARATNTEAFF,TRBV19,TRBJ1-1,many
CASSQTSTTEAFF,TRBV5-5,TRBJ1-1,many
CASSQGRNPRPYF,TRBV14,TRBJ2-3,many
CASSAKRLAGGQGDEQFF,TRBV4-2,TRBJ2-1,-
CASSRTTGMGDLDGYTF,TRBV11-1,TRBJ1-2,many
CASSLSGPNEQFF,TRBV27,TRBJ2-1,few
CASSPDADTQYF,TRBV27,TRBJ2-3,many
CASGLSIGPYNEQFF,TRBV12-5,TRBJ2-1,many
CASSNPRAGNTIYF,TRBV19,TRBJ1-3,many
CASSLGPRGGVNTEAFF,TRBV7-8,TRBJ1-1,medium-sized
CASSHPSGRDYEQYF,TRBV11-2,TRBJ2-7,-
CASSADRGAEAFF,TRBV27,TRBJ1-1,many
CATRPPWRAGNADTQYF,TRBV15,TRBJ2-3,-
CASSQSLAALSNGQYF,TRBV11-1,TRBJ2-7,-
CSSRVSYEQYF,TRBV20-1,TRBJ2-7,-
CSATTGTRETQYF,TRBV20-1,TRBJ2-5,many
CAWSQGQGTEAFF,TRBV30,TRBJ1-1,many
CSARVINEQFF,TRBV20-1,TRBJ2-1,-
CASSLVGSRTYEQYF,TRBV27,TRBJ2-7,many
CASSSARGYEQYF,TRBV27,TRBJ2-7,many
CASSGGPDGPHEQYF,TRBV2,TRBJ2-7,many
CASSQRGWTQYF,TRBV3-1,TRBJ2-5,once
CASSLWSGGEETQYF,TRBV5-4,TRBJ2-5,many
CASSLRAINEKLFF,TRBV12-3/TRBV12-4,TRBJ1-4,many
CASSQLGTGMNTGELFF,TRBV7-9,TRBJ2-2,medium-sized
CASSEALFGETQYF,TRBV2,TRBJ2-5,many
CASSPAGGPYEQYF,TRBV5-1,TRBJ2-7,-
CASSSIRGLTDTQYF,TRBV7-6,TRBJ2-3,many
CASSVRAHTDTQYF,TRBV6-1,TRBJ2-3,many
CASSLDLGDKLFF,TRBV11-2,TRBJ1-4,many
CSAAAGLAGDTQYF,TRBV20-1,TRBJ2-3,-
CASGDLDTEAFF,TRBV12-3/TRBV12-4,TRBJ1-1,few
CASSSGGTYNEQFF,TRBV12-3/TRBV12-4,TRBJ2-1,many
CASSLGAQPQHF,TRBV7-9,TRBJ1-5,many
CASSSPTVNTEAFF,TRBV28,TRBJ1-1,many
CASSEGGTGVTDTQYF,TRBV2,TRBJ2-3,many
CSAWGGGTGELFF,TRBV20-1,TRBJ2-2,few
CASSLRGRATDTQYF,TRBV7-3,TRBJ2-3,many
CASSLGLAGYGETQYF,TRBV11-2,TRBJ2-5,many